This T cell receptor beta chain is from a study of spatial heterogeneity in lung cancer. At the level of the study: Sequencing was performed on follow-up PBMC samples when available, collected at a median of around two years after resection.

Time point indicated: blood at routine non-recurrence follow-up after resection. Whole RNA was taken from tumor, nontumor lung or frozen PBMC; it was then sequenced unsorted. One entry per CDR3 protein, called by TCRdb with MiXCR from the 5' RACE reads. The table includes about 2,300 distinct CDR3 sequences, around 30% detected once. This clonotype is judged medium-sized. The size of this beta chain means little, since it is a stray read in a library made for alpha chains. CDR1 is SGDLS and CDR2 is YYNGEE in the germline V gene. V was clipped by 0 bases and J by 9 bases, with 16 bases between them. The CDR3 is 15 amino acids.

Sequenced material: PBMCs, taken at follow-up. The chain joins TRBV9 to TRBJ2-1, with D perhaps TRBD1 or TRBD2 (5 bases each). The source of this sequence is a male donor with early-stage non-small cell lung cancer. CDR3 residues: CASSVDGLRAGEQFF. The CDR3 region has the DNA TGTGCCAGCAGCGTAGACGGGCTCAGGGCGGGTGAGCAGTTCTTC. The variable domain in full, with the rest retrieved from reference TRBV9 and TRBJ2-1, is DSGVTQTPKHLITATGQRVTLRCSPRSGDLSVYWYQQSLDQGLQFLIQYYNGEERAKGNILERFSAQQFPDLHSELNLSSLELGDSALYFCASSVDGLRAGEQFFGPGTRLTVL.